This T cell receptor (beta chain) was recovered during a study of CD4 T cells in relation to SARS-CoV-2 and coronaviruses. Study-wide results and limits: Each donor contributed either pre-pandemic or post-infection samples, not both.

CD4+ T cells from unexposed donors were obtained before the COVID-19 pandemic (2011-2018). The cells were cultured for over eight days before CD4+ T cells were isolated. V lost 0 bases and J 1 base, leaving 7 bases between the germline ends. The CDR3 extends over 15 amino acids. From germline, CDR1 is MNHNS and CDR2 SASEGT. Regarding this clone: Its target is not known.

Libraries were prepared by immunoSEQ multiplex PCR; TCRdb keeps only in-frame clonotypes and omits some of them. The data show about 23,000 clones, with around 82% seen just once and approximately 13% held by the top ten. The sample consisted of CD4+ T cells from PBMCs, cultured in vitro. The sequence was collected from a human donor in good health. This sequence joins TRBV6-1 and TRBJ1-3, with D uncertain. CDR3 sequence reads: CASSEALLSGNTIYF. The CDR3 DNA reads as TGTGCCAGCAGTGAAGCGCTCTTGTCTGGAAACACCATATATTTT.